This T cell receptor beta chain was obtained from a study of blood T cell repertoires in COVID-19. V was pared by 1 base and J by 7 bases, with 5 bases between. There are 12 residues in the CDR3. Germline CDR1 LNHNV, CDR2 YYDKDF (reference sequence). Clones were read by immunoSEQ multiplex PCR, and TCRdb kept only the in-frame ones, dropping some. The sample consists of about 350,000 clones, roughly 87% of them appearing once. This TCR came from a woman aged 55-70 years with COVID-19, enrolled during active disease. This chain uses TRBV15 with TRBJ2-1; no clear D gene. Specimen: peripheral blood. CDR3 in amino acids: CATSRGRNEQFF. CDR3 DNA sequence: TGTGCCACCAGCAGAGGTAGAAATGAGCAGTTCTTC.